These 29 T cell receptor beta chains were all obtained from the same sample, sequenced in a study of T cells in localized non-small cell lung cancer. TCRdb's copy holds only in-frame clones and misses some; the assay was immunoSEQ multiplex PCR. The sample consists of approximately 140,000 clones, around 92% of them appearing once. The sequencing here drew on peripheral blood, taken before any cancer treatment. These receptors came from a female donor of 60 years or more with stage I lung adenocarcinoma.

The chain links TRBV11-2 to TRBJ2-3; tentatively, D is TRBD1 (5 bases). This CDR3 spans 18 amino acids. V was cut by 3 bases and J by 4 bases, with 23 bases left in between. Germline-derived CDR1 and CDR2 are SGHAT and FQNNGV. CDR3 in amino acids: CASSLIPKGIAVADTQYF. CDR3 nucleotides: TGTGCCAGCAGCTTGATCCCTAAGGGGATAGCAGTCGCAGATACGCAGTATTTT.

The chain is built from TRBV4-1 and TRBJ2-1; no firm D call. This CDR3 spans 15 amino acids. Trimming cost V 1 base and J 0 bases, with 7 bases left between them. Germline values: CDR1 MGHRA, CDR2 YSYEKL. CDR3 bases: TGCGCCAGCAGCCAAGGACCGTCCTCCTACAATGAGCAGTTCTTC. Its protein is CASSQGPSSYNEQFF.

This chain connects TRBV2 to TRBJ2-1; 15 bases are shared with TRBD2. After removal of 4 bases from V and 2 bases from J, the junction contained 0 bases not matched to a gene. The CDR3 is 16 residues long. Germline V CDR1 and CDR2: SNHLY, FYNNEI. The CDR3 coding sequence is TGTGCCAGCAGTGGGACTAGCGGGAGGGCCTACAATGAGCAGTTCTTC. Encoded protein: CASSGTSGRAYNEQFF.

V gene TRBV6-5 combines with J gene TRBJ2-2; TRBD1 matches 7 bases. The CDR3 runs 15 residues. In germline, CDR1 is MNHEY, CDR2 SVGAGI. V trimming: 1 base; J trimming: 6 bases; junction bases outside the gene matches: 5. This CDR3 is CASSYFKTGAGELFF. The CDR3 DNA is TGTGCCAGCAGTTACTTTAAAACAGGGGCCGGGGAGCTGTTTTTT.

V is TRBV29-1 and J is TRBJ2-2; tentatively, D is TRBD1 (5 bases). Germline CDR1 SQVTM, CDR2 ANQGSEA. V shed 3 bases and J shed 1 base, with 6 bases lying between them. The CDR3 consists of 13 residues. DNA of the CDR3: TGCAGCGTTGACAGGGAGAACACCGGGGAGCTGTTTTTT. Protein: CSVDRENTGELFF.

The rearrangement links TRBV19 to TRBJ2-3; a possible D gene is TRBD2 (6 bases). Looked up from germline, CDR1 is LNHDA and CDR2 is SQIVND (reference sequence). The CDR3 is 15 amino acids. Trimming pared 3 bases from V and 6 bases from J, leaving 16 bases between. The CDR3 region is CASSIAAGQGDTQYF. The DNA for the CDR3 is TGTGCCAGTAGTATCGCGGCGGGGCAAGGGGATACGCAGTATTTT.

The V and J genes are TRBV30 and TRBJ2-5; 8 bases are shared with TRBD2. V lost 0 bases and J lost 1; bases outside the gene matches: 16. The CDR3 spans 19 residues. From germline, CDR1 is GTSNPN and CDR2 SVGIG (reference sequence). CDR3 nucleotide sequence: TGTGCCTGGAGTGTAAGGACATTAGCGGGGATCTTCTCCCAAGAGACCCAGTACTTC. Its protein product is CAWSVRTLAGIFSQETQYF.

V usage is TRBV29-1 and J usage is TRBJ2-7; 7 bases match TRBD1. From germline, CDR1 is SQVTM and CDR2 ANQGSEA. The CDR3 is 15 amino acids. V was pared by 3 bases and J by 0 bases, with 8 bases of the junction left unmatched. The DNA for the CDR3 is TGCAGCGTTGAGAGGGGGACAGATGACTCCTACGAGCAGTACTTC. It yields the protein CSVERGTDDSYEQYF.

J is TRBJ2-5 and V is TRBV11-2, with unresolved D. From germline, CDR1 is SGHAT and CDR2 FQNNGV. The CDR3 extends over 13 amino acids. V was shortened by 5 bases and J by 4 bases, with 11 bases between the two germline ends. CDR3 region: CASSRAPAETQYF. The DNA for the CDR3 is TGTGCCAGCAGCCGTGCCCCTGCAGAGACCCAGTACTTC.

This chain's CDR3 is CASSIVTTGGPGELFF. CDR3 bases: TGTGCCAGTAGTATAGTAACCACAGGGGGCCCCGGGGAGCTGTTTTTT. The chain carries TRBV19 and TRBJ2-2, with 9 bases that match TRBD1. CDR3 length: 16 amino acids. V trimming: 1 base; J trimming: 6 bases; junction bases outside the gene matches: 6. Germline CDR1 LNHDA, CDR2 SQIVND (reference sequence).

V and J are TRBV4-2 and TRBJ2-5; TRBD1 matches at 7 bases. Germline V CDR1 and CDR2: LGHNA, YNFKEQ. CDR3 length: 16 residues. J gave up 5 bases and V 0 bases, and 9 bases lay outside the gene matches. CDR3 region: CASSQDRDRAWETQYF. The CDR3 DNA is TGTGCCAGCAGCCAAGATCGTGACAGGGCCTGGGAGACCCAGTACTTC.

Only one count was recorded for this clone. The chain combines TRBV7-3 with TRBJ2-7; D is ambiguous. Germline values: CDR1 SGHTA, CDR2 FQGTGA. V was shortened by 4 bases and J by 1 base, with 8 bases between the two germline ends. The CDR3 length is 13 residues. This chain's CDR3 is CASSSVASYEQYF. CDR3 in DNA: TGTGCCAGCAGCTCGGTGGCATCCTACGAGCAGTACTTC. Drawing the rest from reference TRBV7-3 and TRBJ2-7, the complete variable domain is GAGVSQTPSNKVTEKGKYVELRCDPISGHTALYWYRQSLGQGPEFLIYFQGTGAADDSGLPNDRFFAVRPEGSVSTLKIQRTERGDSAVYLCASSSVASYEQYFGPGTRLTVT.

CDR3 bases: TGTGCCAGCAGCTTCGCGGGAGTCAATGAGCAGTTCTTC. It is translated as CASSFAGVNEQFF. The J gene is TRBJ2-1, the V gene TRBV5-5; 7 positions match TRBD2. Germline CDR1 and CDR2: SGHKS and YYEKEE (reference sequence). The CDR3 runs to 13 residues. With 2 bases clipped from V and 6 bases from J, the junction kept 2 bases outside the gene matches.

This rearrangement joins TRBV29-1 to TRBJ2-3, with D tentatively TRBD2 (5 bases). CDR1 and CDR2 from the germline V gene are SQVTM and ANQGSEA. This CDR3 has 12 amino acids. The V end lost 4 bases, the J end lost 2 bases, and 7 bases lay between the germline ends. CDR3: CSVALATDTQYF. DNA of the CDR3: TGCAGCGTTGCCCTAGCCACAGATACGCAGTATTTT.

V gene TRBV29-1 combines with J gene TRBJ1-1; TRBD1 matches at 7 bases. Germline V gives CDR1 SQVTM, CDR2 ANQGSEA. The CDR3 is made up of 14 amino acids. Trimming took 7 bases from V and 1 from J; bases not matched to a gene: 9. CDR3 region: CSAAPGQTNTEAFF. As DNA, the CDR3 is TGCAGCGCTGCCCCGGGACAGACGAACACTGAAGCTTTCTTT.

The J gene is TRBJ2-3, the V gene TRBV29-1; 8 bases match TRBD1. The CDR3 is 13 amino acids. Looked up from germline, CDR1 is SQVTM and CDR2 is ANQGSEA. V gave up 7 bases and J gave up 3 bases; unmatched junction bases: 6. CDR3 nucleotides: TGCAGCGCAGACAGGGGAGGAACAGATACGCAGTATTTT. Translating gives CSADRGGTDTQYF.

The V and J genes are TRBV11-2 and TRBJ2-1; 9 bases line up with TRBD2. CDR3 length: 14 amino acids. From germline, CDR1 is SGHAT and CDR2 FQNNGV. Losses at the gene ends were 7 bases for V and 5 bases for J; bases not matched to a gene: 6. The CDR3: CASTRTSDHNEQFF. The DNA of the CDR3 is TGTGCCAGCACGCGGACTAGCGACCACAATGAGCAGTTCTTC.

The rearrangement uses TRBV27 and TRBJ2-2, with 7 bases that match TRBD2. This CDR3 contains 16 residues. V lost 4 bases and J lost 1; bases outside the gene matches: 6. CDR1 MNHEY and CDR2 SMNVEV come from the germline V gene (reference sequence). For the CDR3, the DNA is TGTGCCAGCAGTTCGCGGGACTATCTGAACACCGGGGAGCTGTTTTTT. Amino acids: CASSSRDYLNTGELFF.

This chain connects TRBV9 to TRBJ1-4; 11 bases align to TRBD1. V shed 0 bases, J shed 5 bases, and the junction held 3 bases outside the gene matches. The CDR3 spans 16 residues. Germline V gene sequence: CDR1 SGDLS, CDR2 YYNGEE. DNA of the CDR3: TGTGCCAGCAGCGTAGAGGGGGACAGGGGGAATGAAAAACTGTTTTTT. This encodes CASSVEGDRGNEKLFF.

This clone was recorded once. The chain has TRBV4-2 and TRBJ1-1, with D unresolved. In germline, CDR1 is LGHNA, CDR2 YNFKEQ. This CDR3 has 18 amino acids. The V end was cut by 0 bases, the J end by 4 bases, with 21 bases between. The DNA for the CDR3 is TGTGCCAGCAGCCAAGATCCCCCCCGCCCAGGACGAGGCACTGAAGCTTTCTTT. It yields the protein CASSQDPPRPGRGTEAFF.

With respect to this clone: The junction differs from germline at one of its ends, possibly a read error. The chain carries TRBV7-7 and TRBJ2-1; D is possibly TRBD1 (6 bases). CDR1 and CDR2 (germline): SSHAT, FNYEAQ (reference sequence). The CDR3 length is 13 residues. The CDR3: CASSRGQSNEQFF. For the CDR3, the DNA is TGTGCTAGCAGCAGAGGACAGTCCAATGAGCAGTTCTTC.

The chain employs TRBV2 and TRBJ2-7; D is uncertain. The V gene's germline CDR1 is SNHLY and CDR2 FYNNEI. The CDR3 length is 16 residues. Trimming shortened V by 3 bases and J by 3 bases, and 18 bases separated the two germline ends. This chain's CDR3 is CASSERSFRRDYEQYF. The CDR3 DNA is TGTGCCAGCAGTGAGAGGAGTTTCCGAAGGGACTACGAGCAGTACTTC.

The rearrangement joins TRBV7-2 to TRBJ1-4, with no clear D. V lost 7 bases and J 8 bases, leaving 14 bases between the germline ends. Per germline, CDR1 SGHTA and CDR2 FQGNSA. The length of the CDR3 is 13 residues. This CDR3 is CASTARRGEKLFF. The CDR3 DNA reads as TGTGCCAGCACCGCCAGGAGAGGAGAAAAACTGTTTTTT.

This clone was counted a single time. V gene TRBV5-1 combines with J gene TRBJ1-2; a possible D gene is TRBD1 (6 bases). Per the germline V gene, CDR1 is SGHRS and CDR2 is YFSETQ. CDR3 length: 13 residues. V was clipped by 4 bases and J by 8 bases, with 15 bases between them. CDR3: CASSPDSYEGYTF. The DNA for the CDR3 is TGCGCCAGCAGCCCGGACAGCTATGAGGGCTACACCTTC.

The V and J genes are TRBV18 and TRBJ1-1, with TRBD1 identical over 7 bases. The germline V gene encodes CDR1 KGHSH and CDR2 LQKENI. This CDR3 has 15 residues. V was pared by 5 bases and J by 3 bases, with 9 bases of the junction left unmatched. CDR3 DNA sequence: TGTGCCAGCTCATCATCCAGGGGGGGGGACACTGAAGCTTTCTTT. This sequence encodes CASSSSRGGDTEAFF.

The chain joins TRBV19 to TRBJ2-5, with TRBD2 matching over 8 bases. J was trimmed by 4 bases and V by 1 base; bases with no gene match: 14. The CDR3 loop spans 18 amino acids. CDR1 and CDR2 from the germline V gene are LNHDA and SQIVND (reference sequence). CDR3 in amino acids: CASSIGGSAGGVGETQYF. The CDR3 DNA follows: TGTGCCAGTAGTATAGGGGGATCGGCGGGAGGTGTCGGAGAGACCCAGTACTTC.

A single count supports this clone. The chain combines TRBV19 with TRBJ2-2, with 10 bases identical to TRBD2. The J segment lost 0 bases and the V segment lost 7 bases, leaving 5 bases of the junction unmatched. Germline CDR1 and CDR2: LNHDA and SQIVND (reference sequence). This CDR3 spans 16 amino acids. In DNA form, the CDR3 reads TGTGCCAGTACCAAACTAGCGGGGACGAACACCGGGGAGCTGTTTTTT. Translation gives CASTKLAGTNTGELFF. The variable domain in full, with the rest retrieved from reference TRBV19 and TRBJ2-2, is DGGITQSPKYLFRKEGQNVTLSCEQNLNHDAMYWYRQDPGQGLRLIYYSQIVNDFQKGDIAEGYSVSREKKESFPLTVTSAQKNPTAFYLCASTKLAGTNTGELFFGEGSRLTVL.

The rearrangement joins TRBV11-2 to TRBJ2-5; tentatively, D is TRBD1 (6 bases). CDR1 and CDR2 (germline): SGHAT, FQNNGV. The CDR3 spans 14 residues. V shed 3 bases and J shed 3 bases, with 11 bases lying between them. The CDR3 DNA reads as TGTGCCAGCAGCTTCCGCAGGACAGAAGAGACCCAGTACTTC. This translates into CASSFRRTEETQYF.

The chain has TRBV30 and TRBJ1-2, with a possible D match to TRBD1 (5 bases). The V gene's germline CDR1 is GTSNPN and CDR2 SVGIG (reference sequence). The CDR3 is made up of 11 amino acids. V was shortened by 3 bases and J by 5 bases, with 7 bases between the two germline ends. CDR3 protein: CAWREGYGYTF. The CDR3 coding sequence is TGTGCCTGGAGAGAGGGGTATGGCTACACCTTC.